The next 5 T cell receptor beta chains were all read from a single sample in a study of OX40 agonist ivuxolimab in advanced cancers. Profiling relied on immunoSEQ multiplex PCR, and the TCRdb table lists in-frame clones only, not all of them. The table shows about 73,000 clones, with 85% to 90% occurring only once. The sample here was CD4+ or CD8+ T cells sorted from blood, taken in a trial of the OX40 agonist ivuxolimab. These receptors all come from an adult with an advanced solid tumor such as melanoma, head and neck, liver or kidney cancer.

The chain joins TRBV11-2 to TRBJ2-1; 8 positions agree with TRBD1. The CDR3 is 14 residues long. Per germline, CDR1 SGHAT and CDR2 FQNNGV. The V segment lost 0 bases and the J segment 9 bases; nucleotides outside the gene matches: 4. The CDR3 spells CASSLDWTGFEQFF. CDR3 coding DNA: TGTGCCAGCAGCTTAGATTGGACAGGGTTTGAGCAGTTCTTC.

The chain couples TRBV19 to TRBJ1-3; TRBD1 matches 7 bases. Germline values: CDR1 LNHDA, CDR2 SQIVND (reference sequence). The J segment lost 0 bases and the V segment lost 5 bases, leaving 7 bases of the junction unmatched. This CDR3 has 16 amino acids. CDR3 in amino acids: CASSQTGTVSGNTIYF. The CDR3 bases are TGTGCCAGTAGTCAGACCGGGACAGTCTCTGGAAACACCATATATTTT.

V gene TRBV19 combines with J gene TRBJ1-1, with 8 positions matching TRBD1. Trimming took 5 bases from V and 2 from J; bases not matched to a gene: 7. There are 15 residues in the CDR3. The germline gives CDR1 LNHDA, CDR2 SQIVND (reference sequence). CDR3 loop: CASSSGQALNTEAFF. The DNA of the CDR3 is TGTGCCAGTAGTTCGGGACAGGCCTTAAACACTGAAGCTTTCTTT. The whole variable domain, filled in from reference TRBV19 and TRBJ1-1, reads DGGITQSPKYLFRKEGQNVTLSCEQNLNHDAMYWYRQDPGQGLRLIYYSQIVNDFQKGDIAEGYSVSREKKESFPLTVTSAQKNPTAFYLCASSSGQALNTEAFFGQGTRLTVV.

V and J are TRBV7-3 and TRBJ2-1, with 10 bases lining up with TRBD2. The CDR3 extends over 14 amino acids. V gave up 7 bases and J gave up 7 bases; unmatched junction bases: 7. Looked up from germline, CDR1 is SGHTA and CDR2 is FQGTGA. This CDR3 is CASKPGLASNEQFF. As DNA, the CDR3 is TGTGCCAGCAAACCGGGACTAGCGAGTAATGAGCAGTTCTTC.

The chain combines TRBV4-1 with TRBJ1-5; D uncertain. The germline V and J ends were trimmed by 1 base and 3 bases, with 10 bases remaining between them. Germline CDR1 reads MGHRA; CDR2 reads YSYEKL. The CDR3 has 15 residues. The CDR3 region has the DNA TGCGCCAGCAGCCAAGGATGGGGATACAATCAGCCCCAGCATTTT. Translation gives CASSQGWGYNQPQHF.